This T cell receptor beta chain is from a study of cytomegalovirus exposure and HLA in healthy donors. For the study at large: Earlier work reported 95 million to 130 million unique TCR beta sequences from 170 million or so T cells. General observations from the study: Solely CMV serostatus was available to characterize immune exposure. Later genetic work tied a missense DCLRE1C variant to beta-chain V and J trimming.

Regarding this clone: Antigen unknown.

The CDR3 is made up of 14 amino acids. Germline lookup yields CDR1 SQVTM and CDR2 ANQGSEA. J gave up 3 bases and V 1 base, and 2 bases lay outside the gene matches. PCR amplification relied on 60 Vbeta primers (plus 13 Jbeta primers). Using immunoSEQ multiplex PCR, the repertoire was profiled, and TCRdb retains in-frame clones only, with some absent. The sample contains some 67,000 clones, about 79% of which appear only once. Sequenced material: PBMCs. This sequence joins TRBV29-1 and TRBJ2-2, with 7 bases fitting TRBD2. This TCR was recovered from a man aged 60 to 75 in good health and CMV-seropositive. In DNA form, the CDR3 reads TGCAGCGTTGAAGGGGGAGGGTACACCGGGGAGCTGTTTTTT. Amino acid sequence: CSVEGGGYTGELFF.